This is a list of T cell receptor beta chains from one sample in a study of CD8 T cells in ankylosing spondylitis. Via MiXCR, TCRdb re-called the 5' RACE reads, giving one row per CDR3 protein. The data contain approximately 220,000 distinct CDR3 sequences, about 18% of them singletons. The sample taken for sequencing was blood, either unsorted or a sorted T cell fraction (not recorded which). The receptor set was obtained from a male donor with ankylosing spondylitis. Both conserved end residues are part of each CDR3. The D gene is left open where the match is weak. Rows may omit the clone size; those that give it use once, few, many or a size class.

-,-,TRBV2,TRBJ2-1,CASSESPEVYNEQFF,TGTGCCAGCAGTGAATCACCTGAAGTTTACAATGAGCAGTTCTTC
-,-,TRBV11-2,TRBJ2-3,CASSLVGGGAFLDTQYF,TGTGCCAGCAGCTTAGTCGGGGGAGGTGCTTTTTTGGATACGCAGTATTTT
-,-,TRBV7-2,TRBJ2-7,CASAEVNQLSYEQYF,TGTGCCAGCGCGGAGGTGAATCAGCTCTCCTACGAGCAGTACTTC
-,-,TRBV2,TRBJ2-1,CASSQTRVDEQFF,TGTGCCAGCAGCCAGACTAGAGTCGATGAGCAGTTCTTC
-,TRBD2,TRBV12-3/TRBV12-4,TRBJ2-1,CASTQTSGSFYNEQFF,TGTGCCAGCACCCAGACTAGCGGGAGTTTCTACAATGAGCAGTTCTTC
few,TRBD1,TRBV7-6,TRBJ2-3,CASSLGVGGITDTQYF,TGTGCCAGCAGCTTAGGAGTAGGGGGCATCACAGATACGCAGTATTTT
few,-,TRBV5-6,TRBJ1-2,CASSLVTANYGYTF,TGTGCCAGCAGCTTAGTAACAGCTAACTATGGCTACACCTTC
-,-,TRBV5-1,TRBJ2-7,CASSRFVDGTYEQYF,TGCGCCAGCAGCAGATTTGTGGACGGCACCTACGAGCAGTACTTC
-,-,TRBV20-1,TRBJ2-7,CSARSISSWVTYEQYF,TGCAGTGCTAGATCAATTTCCTCCTGGGTTACCTACGAGCAGTACTTC
-,-,TRBV3-1,TRBJ1-1,CASSHSLFTEAFF,TGTGCCAGCAGCCACTCTTTATTCACTGAAGCTTTCTTT
few,-,TRBV10-3,TRBJ2-7,CAISTEFRHYEQYF,TGTGCCATCAGTACAGAGTTCCGTCACTACGAGCAGTACTTC
few,TRBD2,TRBV5-1,TRBJ2-3,CASSLQLAEGPGTQYF,TGCGCCAGCAGCTTGCAGCTAGCGGAAGGACCTGGTACGCAGTATTTT
-,-,TRBV2,TRBJ2-5,CACLDSGIQETQYF,TGTGCCTGTCTAGACAGCGGTATACAAGAGACCCAGTACTTC
many,-,TRBV6-1,TRBJ2-7,CASSEATGSSYEQYF,TGTGCCAGCAGTGAAGCGACCGGGTCCTCCTACGAGCAGTACTTC
-,TRBD1,TRBV5-1,TRBJ1-4,CASSLDQGATANEKLFF,TGCGCCAGCAGCTTGGATCAGGGGGCGACGGCTAATGAAAAACTGTTTTTT
many,TRBD2,TRBV28,TRBJ2-7,CASSLGGTAYEQYF,TGTGCCAGCAGTTTGGGAGGGACGGCCTACGAGCAGTACTTC
-,-,TRBV6-1,TRBJ2-7,CASSEFAGLYEQYF,TGTGCCAGCAGTGAGTTTGCAGGGTTGTACGAGCAGTACTTC
-,-,TRBV5-6,TRBJ2-5,CASSSSGRQETQYF,TGTGCCAGCAGCTCCTCGGGCAGACAAGAGACCCAGTACTTC
-,-,TRBV29-1,TRBJ1-2,CSVDGPNFRYTF,TGCAGCGTTGACGGTCCGAATTTCCGCTACACCTTC
-,-,TRBV9,TRBJ2-2,CASSVAGGAGDVTGELFF,TGTGCCAGCAGCGTAGCAGGAGGGGCAGGGGATGTCACCGGGGAGCTGTTTTTT
few,TRBD1,TRBV27,TRBJ2-7,CASRSAGGTYEQYF,TGTGCCAGCAGATCGGCAGGGGGCACCTACGAGCAGTACTTC
-,-,TRBV4-3,TRBJ2-7,CASSPRSGYEQYF,TGCGCCAGCAGCCCCAGAAGCGGCTACGAGCAGTACTTC
-,-,TRBV6-5,TRBJ1-2,CASSPGEGYTF,TGTGCCAGCAGTCCTGGGGAGGGCTACACCTTC
-,-,TRBV5-1,TRBJ2-7,CASSLMGTTYEQYF,TGCGCCAGCAGCTTGATGGGGACCACCTACGAGCAGTACTTC
few,TRBD2,TRBV27,TRBJ2-3,CASSPIPLGLAGGIDTQYF,TGTGCCAGCAGCCCTATACCCCTGGGACTAGCGGGAGGGATCGATACGCAGTATTTT
-,TRBD1,TRBV7-2,TRBJ1-1,CASSFWDRGTEAFF,TGTGCCAGCAGCTTCTGGGACAGGGGTACTGAAGCTTTCTTT
-,-,TRBV27,TRBJ1-5,CASSLGWSNQPQHF,TGTGCCAGCAGTTTAGGGTGGAGCAATCAGCCCCAGCATTTT
-,-,TRBV18,TRBJ2-5,CASSPWETQYF,TGTGCCAGCTCACCGTGGGAGACCCAGTACTTC
few,TRBD2,TRBV12-3/TRBV12-4,TRBJ2-1,CASSFSSGVYNEQFF,TGTGCCAGCAGTTTCTCTAGCGGGGTATACAATGAGCAGTTCTTC
-,-,TRBV7-9,TRBJ1-2,CASSLALEDSNYGYTF,TGTGCCAGCAGCTTAGCCCTAGAAGACAGTAACTATGGCTACACCTTC
-,-,TRBV5-6,TRBJ2-4,CASSPRGYRENIQYF,TGTGCCAGCAGCCCGAGGGGGTATAGGGAAAACATTCAGTACTTC
many,-,TRBV12-3/TRBV12-4,TRBJ1-1,CASSPSTVNTEAFF,TGTGCCAGCAGCCCTTCAACAGTGAACACTGAAGCTTTCTTT